A selection of T cell receptor beta chains follows, all from one sample in a study of blood T cell repertoires in COVID-19. Profiling relied on immunoSEQ multiplex PCR, and the TCRdb table lists in-frame clones only, not all of them. The sample shows around 230,000 clones, 70% to 90% of them seen only once. The specimen was PBMCs or T cells enriched from blood (not recorded which). The receptor source for this set is a middle-aged man who had recovered from COVID-19. The conserved cysteine and the conserved F or W are not part of the CDR3 here. Clone size is shown for a subset of rows, as once, few, many or a class of expanded clone.

V,size,CDR3
TRBV29-1,.,SGSRGTTRNEQF
TRBV19,.,ASSMGGGGQPQH
TRBV5-3,.,AQPQGYQPQH
TRBV6-4,.,ASSDSSRNTEAF
TRBV10-3,few,AISTVGLIAKNIQY
TRBV25-1,.,ASSELQGKSNADTQY
TRBV7-9,.,ASSSRQPNTEAF
TRBV30,once,AWKRKTPKHEQY
TRBV27,few,ASPRGGSSNSPLH
TRBV27,.,ASSQDRRVSGANVLT
TRBV6-5,.,ASSLTQGFGNTIY
TRBV19,few,ASSPGGGYANTGELF
TRBV18,.,ASSPSQGTRGNTIY
TRBV18,.,ASSPNKLQGSSYGYT
TRBV6-5,.,ASSGQPNEKLF
TRBV9,few,ASSVAGYSGNTIY
TRBV24-1,.,ATSDLPGTSSYEQY
TRBV18,.,ASSPGQSHNEQF
TRBV18,.,ASSPKPGTLQNEQF
TRBV18,once,ASSPGGTGNQPQH
TRBV14,few,ASSQWGGDQPQH
TRBV18,.,ASFNRDTNSYEQY
TRBV7-2,.,ASSLGRGGLTQY
TRBV30,once,AWIGGIAGANVLT
TRBV18,.,ASSNQWTSGINEQF
TRBV10-2,.,ASMSGVGYT
TRBV18,.,ASSPAGTGGADTQY
TRBV7-9,.,ASSLGLAGNNEQF
TRBV5-1,few,ASSTKDLDVTDTQY